One sample yielded the 15 T cell receptor beta chains listed below, sequenced in a study of CD8 T cells in Susac syndrome. RNA amounts of about 0.5 to 1 ug underwent reverse transcription with random hexamers. TCRdb re-called the immunoSEQ multiplex PCR reads through MiXCR, storing one row per CDR3 protein. The sample has over 300,000 distinct CDR3 sequences; around 90% are singletons. The specimen was CD4+ T cells from PBMCs. Receptors were obtained from a human donor with multiple sclerosis.

The rearrangement links TRBV2 to TRBJ2-3; possible D gene TRBD2, 6 bases. CDR3 length equals 15 residues. The V gene's germline CDR1 is SNHLY and CDR2 FYNNEI. V lost 4 bases to trimming and J lost 0 bases, with 11 bases between them. In DNA, the CDR3 is TGTGCCAGCAGTGGATTAGCGGTTAGCACAGATACGCAGTATTTT. It codes for CASSGLAVSTDTQYF.

The gene calls are TRBV30 and TRBJ1-1, with unresolved D. The CDR3 sequence is 14 residues long. Germline CDR1 and CDR2: GTSNPN and SVGIG (reference sequence). Between the trimmed V and J ends, which lost 2 bases and 4 bases, there was a span of 14 bases. CDR3 nucleotides: TGTGCCTGGAGTCGCCCGCACCCGAGCACTGAAGCTTTCTTT. Its protein product is CAWSRPHPSTEAFF.

The V call is TRBV12-3 or TRBV12-4, the J call TRBJ1-1, with D maybe TRBD1 (6 bases). This CDR3 region has 15 residues. Trimming left V 6 bases short and J 5 bases short, with 19 bases between. The CDR3 spells CASSKGAAGATEAFF. The CDR3 DNA reads TGTGCCAGCAGCAAAGGGGCAGCGGGGGCAACTGAAGCTTTCTTT.

This clonotype is a singleton in its sample. The chain is built from TRBV7-6 and TRBJ2-4; 7 positions match TRBD2. Trimming at V came to 4 bases and at J to 6 bases, leaving 6 bases not matched to a gene. The CDR3 has 14 residues. Germline assignment: CDR1 SGHVS and CDR2 FNYEAQ. The CDR3 bases are TGTGCCAGCAGCTCCCCTAGCGGAGGAAACATTCAGTACTTC. Protein sequence: CASSSPSGGNIQYF.

This clonotype was counted once. The junction departs from the called germline gene at one end, perhaps through a read error. The chain is built from TRBV20-1 and TRBJ1-2; possibly TRBD1 for D (6 bases). Germline V CDR1 and CDR2: DFQATT, SNEGSKA (reference sequence). This CDR3 is 12 amino acids long. CDR3 coding DNA: TGCAGTGCTGGAGACAGGCACTATGGCTACACCTTC. Amino acid sequence: CSAGDRHYGYTF.

The CDR3 DNA follows: TGCAGCGTTGAAATAGGCCATGCAACCGGGGAGCTGTTTTTT. Translating gives CSVEIGHATGELFF. V gene TRBV29-1 combines with J gene TRBJ2-2; D is unresolved. Germline assignment: CDR1 SQVTM and CDR2 ANQGSEA. The V end lost 2 bases, the J end lost 5 bases, and 12 bases lay between the germline ends. CDR3 length: 14 amino acids.

This rearrangement joins TRBV20-1 to TRBJ1-2; D gene unclear. Germline V gives CDR1 DFQATT, CDR2 SNEGSKA (reference sequence). Trimming left V 4 bases short and J 7 bases short, with 4 bases between. The CDR3 covers 9 residues. CDR3 DNA: TGCAGTGCTACTCGTGGCTACACCTTC. Residues: CSATRGYTF.

The gene calls are TRBV7-2 and TRBJ1-1, with D unclear. The CDR3 length is 13 residues. CDR1 is SGHTA, CDR2 FQGNSA, per germline. V dropped 6 bases and J dropped 1 base, with 9 bases sitting between them. The CDR3 DNA reads as TGTGCCAGCAGATTGCAGGCGAACACTGAAGCTTTCTTT. Protein product: CASRLQANTEAFF.

The chain uses TRBV20-1 and TRBJ1-5; D is unclear. CDR1 is DFQATT, CDR2 SNEGSKA, per germline (reference sequence). V was clipped by 3 bases and J by 5 bases, with 17 bases between them. CDR3 length: 15 amino acids. CDR3 in amino acids: CSASSLSGMYQPQHF. The DNA of the CDR3 is TGCAGTGCTAGTTCTTTGTCAGGCATGTATCAGCCCCAGCATTTT.

This clonotype was seen only a few times. V gene TRBV18 combines with J gene TRBJ1-6, with D unclear. Trimming cost V 4 bases and J 3 bases, with 4 bases left between them. CDR3 length: 13 amino acids. CDR1 and CDR2 (germline): KGHSH, LQKENI. CDR3 nucleotides: TGTGCCAGCTCACGGGACTATAATTCACCCCTCCACTTT. It encodes CASSRDYNSPLHF. The full variable domain, in which reference TRBV18 and TRBJ1-6 provide the parts outside the CDR3, is NAGVMQNPRHLVRRRGQEARLRCSPMKGHSHVYWYRQLPEEGLKFMVYLQKENIIDESGMPKERFSAEFPKEGPSILRIQQVVRGDSAAYFCASSRDYNSPLHFGNGTRLTVT.

The V and J genes are TRBV7-2 and TRBJ2-5; D not resolved. Trimming stripped 6 bases from V and 2 bases from J, with 13 bases between. Germline V lookup: CDR1 SGHTA, CDR2 FQGNSA. This CDR3 has 14 amino acids. CDR3 residues: CASSSRSLQETQYF. In nucleotides, the CDR3 is TGTGCCAGCAGTTCGCGCTCGCTACAAGAGACCCAGTACTTC. Complete variable domain (other parts from reference TRBV7-2 and TRBJ2-5): GAGVSQSPSNKVTEKGKDVELRCDPISGHTALYWYRQSLGQGLEFLIYFQGNSAPDKSGLPSDRFSAERTGGSVSTLTIQRTQQEDSAVYLCASSSRSLQETQYFGPGTRLLVL.

The DNA of the CDR3 is TGTGCCAGCTCACTAGGACGAGCCCCAGAGACCCAGTACTTC. This codes for CASSLGRAPETQYF. The J gene is TRBJ2-5, the V gene TRBV18; unclear D gene. V lost 4 bases to trimming and J lost 4 bases, with 13 bases between them. The CDR3 runs to 14 residues. Germline values: CDR1 KGHSH, CDR2 LQKENI.

The chain employs TRBV5-1 and TRBJ1-2; 8 positions agree with TRBD1. Germline CDR1 is SGHRS and CDR2 is YFSETQ. CDR3 length: 16 residues. V lost 0 bases to trimming and J lost 4 bases; unmatched junction nucleotides: 8. CDR3 nucleotide sequence: TGCGCCAGCAGCTTGGTGACGGACAGGGCCCTCTATGGCTACACCTTC. Amino acid sequence: CASSLVTDRALYGYTF.

This clonotype was seen only once. This chain links TRBV20-1 with TRBJ1-2, with D possibly being TRBD1 (6 bases). Germline V CDR1 and CDR2: DFQATT, SNEGSKA (reference sequence). The germline V and J ends were trimmed by 2 bases and 5 bases, with 12 bases remaining between them. This CDR3 is 13 amino acids long. The DNA of the CDR3 is TGCAGTGCTAGAAGGCGCCAGGGGTATGGCTACACCTTC. Translating it yields CSARRRQGYGYTF.

The genes are TRBV7-9 and TRBJ1-5, with 9 bases that match TRBD1. The CDR3 loop spans 13 amino acids. The trim removed 4 bases at V and 7 bases at J, leaving 2 bases unmatched. Germline V gene data show CDR1 as SEHNR and CDR2 as FQNEAQ (reference sequence). CDR3 region: CASSSQGAQPQHF. The CDR3 nucleotides read TGTGCCAGCAGCTCACAGGGGGCCCAGCCCCAGCATTTT.